These 13 T cell receptor beta chains originate from one sample sequenced in a study of T cell clones after liver transplantation. The repertoire was sequenced with immunoSEQ multiplex PCR; TCRdb's copy has only in-frame clones and lacks some. The profile shows tens of thousands of clones, about 71% of them singletons. The sample consisted of CD4+ T cells from blood, taken at the approximately 16-month timepoint. The receptors were sampled from a human patient who received a liver transplant. These T cells may partly come from the graft donor.

This chain joins TRBV11-2 and TRBJ2-7; D perhaps matches TRBD2 (6 bases). Germline values: CDR1 SGHAT, CDR2 FQNNGV. The CDR3 is made up of 13 amino acids. Trimming removed 4 bases from V and 6 bases from J, with 13 bases in between. The CDR3 here is CASSSPTGVEQYV. In DNA form, the CDR3 reads TGTGCCAGCAGCTCCCCGACGGGGGTCGAGCAGTACGTC.

The J gene is TRBJ1-3, the V gene TRBV6-5; D uncertain. The germline CDR1 and CDR2 sequences are MNHEY and SVGAGI. The CDR3 has 14 residues. V lost 5 bases and J lost 0, with 8 bases in between. The CDR3 coding sequence is TGTGCCAGCAGTCCAGTTAACTCTGGAAACACCATATATTTT. Its protein product is CASSPVNSGNTIYF.

V is TRBV7-8 and J is TRBJ1-5, with D hard to call. The CDR3 runs to 16 residues. Per germline, CDR1 SGHVS and CDR2 FQNEAQ. Trimming took off 4 bases at V and 2 bases at J, with 15 bases between the two ends. CDR3 nucleotide sequence: TGTGCCAGCAGCTCGAGGGAGTACAGCCGCAATCAGCCCCAGCATTTT. This gives the protein CASSSREYSRNQPQHF.

V gene TRBV18 combines with J gene TRBJ1-1; 9 nucleotides align to TRBD1. The V gene's germline CDR1 is KGHSH and CDR2 LQKENI. The CDR3 is 15 amino acids. J was trimmed by 6 bases and V by 3 bases; bases with no gene match: 8. This chain's CDR3 is CASSPPDRGGAEAFF. The CDR3 DNA sequence: TGTGCCAGCTCACCCCCGGACAGGGGAGGCGCTGAAGCTTTCTTT.

The table lists this clone with a count of one. The chain uses TRBV28 and TRBJ1-5; D is uncertain. The length of the CDR3 is 15 residues. Trimming removed 6 bases from V and 7 bases from J, with 19 bases in between. Germline V gene data show CDR1 as MDHEN and CDR2 as SYDVKM. The CDR3 loop is CASRTGLKLDQPQHF. The CDR3 DNA sequence: TGTGCCAGCAGAACCGGGCTAAAGCTTGACCAGCCCCAGCATTTT. Variable domain in full (rest from reference TRBV28 and TRBJ1-5): DVKVTQSSRYLVKRTGEKVFLECVQDMDHENMFWYRQDPGLGLRLIYFSYDVKMKEKGDIPEGYSVSREKKERFSLILESASTNQTSMYLCASRTGLKLDQPQHFGDGTRLSIL.

The chain recombines TRBV9 with TRBJ2-5; no clear D gene. The CDR3 totals 14 residues. V lost 3 bases and J 1 base, leaving 10 bases between the germline ends. Per germline, CDR1 SGDLS and CDR2 YYNGEE. The CDR3 nucleotides are TGTGCCAGCAGCGCTCCATCGGTCCAAGAGACCCAGTACTTC. Encoded protein: CASSAPSVQETQYF.

The chain employs TRBV28 and TRBJ1-2; no definite D call. Trimming cost V 5 bases and J 4 bases, with 20 bases left between them. CDR1 is MDHEN, CDR2 SYDVKM, per germline. The CDR3 sequence is 16 residues long. The CDR3: CASSTCYPRKTYGYTF. As DNA, the CDR3 is TGTGCCAGCAGTACTTGCTATCCTCGAAAGACCTATGGCTACACCTTC.

The chain combines TRBV7-2 with TRBJ2-4; TRBD2 aligns across 11 bases. J gave up 5 bases and V 3 bases, and 9 bases lay outside the gene matches. Germline CDR1 reads SGHTA; CDR2 reads FQGNSA. The CDR3 totals 17 residues. The CDR3 protein is CASSFLASGGRENIQYF. The CDR3 region has the DNA TGTGCCAGCAGCTTTCTCGCTAGCGGGGGGCGCGAAAACATTCAGTACTTC.

V usage is TRBV4-2 and J usage is TRBJ2-3, with TRBD2 identical over 13 bases. Germline CDR1 and CDR2: LGHNA and YNFKEQ. Trimming removed 4 bases from V and 0 bases from J; junction bases left unmatched: 10. This CDR3 spans 19 amino acids. The CDR3 region is CASSLTSGGTSPSTDTQYF. DNA of the CDR3: TGTGCCAGCAGCCTGACTAGCGGGGGGACCTCACCTAGCACAGATACGCAGTATTTT.

The V call is TRBV28, the J call TRBJ1-4; 7 bases line up with TRBD1. The CDR3 loop spans 12 amino acids. V lost 5 bases to trimming and J lost 8 bases; unmatched junction nucleotides: 2. CDR1 is MDHEN, CDR2 SYDVKM, per germline. CDR3 coding DNA: TGTGCCAGCAGTCAACAGGGGGAAAAACTGTTTTTT. Translation: CASSQQGEKLFF.

This clone showed up just once. V gene TRBV7-9 combines with J gene TRBJ1-2; D gene ambiguous. This CDR3 spans 12 amino acids. Between the trimmed V and J ends, which lost 0 bases and 7 bases, there was a span of 6 bases. Germline values: CDR1 SEHNR, CDR2 FQNEAQ (reference sequence). The CDR3 region has the DNA TGTGCCAGCAGCTTAGCGGAGGGTGGCTACACCTTC. It is translated as CASSLAEGGYTF.

This clone showed up just once. V and J are TRBV19 and TRBJ1-2; tentative D call: TRBD1 (6 bases). CDR1 and CDR2 from the germline V gene are LNHDA and SQIVND (reference sequence). The CDR3 has 15 amino acids. V lost 6 bases to trimming and J lost 3 bases, with 17 bases between them. DNA for the CDR3: TGTGCCAGTAGGTCGGACAGAACCGCTGACTATGGCTACACCTTC. This sequence encodes CASRSDRTADYGYTF. The full variable domain, with the rest looked up from reference TRBV19 and TRBJ1-2, is DGGITQSPKYLFRKEGQNVTLSCEQNLNHDAMYWYRQDPGQGLRLIYYSQIVNDFQKGDIAEGYSVSREKKESFPLTVTSAQKNPTAFYLCASRSDRTADYGYTFGSGTRLTVV.

CDR3 protein: CASPPEGFVDTQYF. CDR3 DNA: TGTGCCAGCCCCCCAGAGGGTTTCGTTGATACGCAGTATTTT. This rearrangement joins TRBV6-1 to TRBJ2-3, with D tentatively TRBD2 (5 bases). Germline V gene data show CDR1 as MNHNS and CDR2 as SASEGT. V was clipped by 8 bases and J by 6 bases, with 18 bases between them. The CDR3 contains 14 residues.